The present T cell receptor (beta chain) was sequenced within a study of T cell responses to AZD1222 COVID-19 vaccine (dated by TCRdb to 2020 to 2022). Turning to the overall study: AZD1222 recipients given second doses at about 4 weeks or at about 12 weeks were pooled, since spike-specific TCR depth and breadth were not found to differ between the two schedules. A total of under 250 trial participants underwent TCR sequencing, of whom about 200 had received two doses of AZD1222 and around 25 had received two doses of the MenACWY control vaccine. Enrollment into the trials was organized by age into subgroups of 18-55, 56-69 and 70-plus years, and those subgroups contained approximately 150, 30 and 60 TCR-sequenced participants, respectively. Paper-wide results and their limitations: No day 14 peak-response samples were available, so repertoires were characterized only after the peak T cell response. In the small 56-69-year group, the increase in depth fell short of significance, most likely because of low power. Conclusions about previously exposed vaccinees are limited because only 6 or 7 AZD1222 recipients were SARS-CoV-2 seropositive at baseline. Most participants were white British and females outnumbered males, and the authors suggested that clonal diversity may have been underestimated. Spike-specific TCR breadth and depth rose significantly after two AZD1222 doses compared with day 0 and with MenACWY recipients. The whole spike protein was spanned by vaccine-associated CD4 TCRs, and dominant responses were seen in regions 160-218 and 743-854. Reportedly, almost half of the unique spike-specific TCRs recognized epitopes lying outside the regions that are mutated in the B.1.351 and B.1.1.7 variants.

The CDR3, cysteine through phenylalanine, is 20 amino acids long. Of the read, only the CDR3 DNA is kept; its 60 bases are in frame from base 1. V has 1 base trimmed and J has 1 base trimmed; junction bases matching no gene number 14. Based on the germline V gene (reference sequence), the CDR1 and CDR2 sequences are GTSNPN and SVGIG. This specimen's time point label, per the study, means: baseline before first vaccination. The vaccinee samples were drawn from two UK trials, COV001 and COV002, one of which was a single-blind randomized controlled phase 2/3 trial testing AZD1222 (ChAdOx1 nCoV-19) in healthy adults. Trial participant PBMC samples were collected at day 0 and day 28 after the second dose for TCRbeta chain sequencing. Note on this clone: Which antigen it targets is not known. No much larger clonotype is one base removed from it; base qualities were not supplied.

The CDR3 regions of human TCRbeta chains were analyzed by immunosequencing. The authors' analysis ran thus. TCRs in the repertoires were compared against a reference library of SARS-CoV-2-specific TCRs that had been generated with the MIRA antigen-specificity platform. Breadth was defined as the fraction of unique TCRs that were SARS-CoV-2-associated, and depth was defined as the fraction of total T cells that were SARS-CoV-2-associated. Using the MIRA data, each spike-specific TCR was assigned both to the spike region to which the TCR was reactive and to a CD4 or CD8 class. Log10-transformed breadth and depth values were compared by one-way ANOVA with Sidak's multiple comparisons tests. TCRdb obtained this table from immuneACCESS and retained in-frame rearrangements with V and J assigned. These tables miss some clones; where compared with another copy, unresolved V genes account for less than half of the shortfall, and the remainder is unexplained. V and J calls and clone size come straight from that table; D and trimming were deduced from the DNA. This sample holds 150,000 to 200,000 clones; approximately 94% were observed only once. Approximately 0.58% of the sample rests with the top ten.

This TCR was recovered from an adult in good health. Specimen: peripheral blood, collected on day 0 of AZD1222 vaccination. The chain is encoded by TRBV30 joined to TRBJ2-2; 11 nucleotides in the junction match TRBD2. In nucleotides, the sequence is TGTGCCTGGAGTGGGGTCGTCGGGACTAGCGGCAGCATGAACACCGGGGAGCTGTTTTTT. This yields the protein CAWSGVVGTSGSMNTGELFF.